The 30 T cell receptor beta chains reported below all come from one sample, sequenced in a study of early T cells in non-severe SARS-CoV-2 infection. TCRdb redid the calling of the 5' RACE reads with MiXCR, one entry per CDR3 protein. The sample contains tens of thousands of distinct CDR3 sequences, 15% of which appear only once. Sequenced: whole blood. Receptors were obtained from an adult who was a healthcare worker with PCR-confirmed SARS-CoV-2 infection or an uninfected control (not recorded which).

This clonotype has more than one count but fewer than ten. V and J are TRBV7-2 and TRBJ2-1; D might be TRBD1 (6 bases). The ends were cut back, 5 bases at V and 12 bases at J, with 14 bases in the middle. Germline lookup yields CDR1 SGHTA and CDR2 FQGNSA. This CDR3 comprises 12 residues. The CDR3 region has the DNA TGTGCCAGCAGCGCCGACAGGTTAGGGCAGTTCTTC. Its protein is CASSADRLGQFF.

This clonotype was seen only a few times. The chain couples TRBV7-8 to TRBJ2-1; TRBD1 matches at 9 bases. The ends lost 5 bases at V and 11 bases at J; junction bases unmatched: 13. CDR3 length equals 15 residues. Per the germline V gene, CDR1 is SGHVS and CDR2 is FQNEAQ. The CDR3 bases are TGTGCCAGCAGCCCTCCCGGGACAGGGTCTTTAAAGCAGTTCTTC. This sequence encodes CASSPPGTGSLKQFF. The variable domain in full, with the rest retrieved from reference TRBV7-8 and TRBJ2-1, is GAGVSQSPRYKVAKRGQDVALRCDPISGHVSLFWYQQALGQGPEFLTYFQNEAQLDKSGLPSDRFFAERPEGSVSTLKIQRTQQEDSAVYLCASSPPGTGSLKQFFGPGTRLTVL.

The chain is built from TRBV11-2 and TRBJ2-5; 11 bases match TRBD2. The V segment lost 5 bases and the J segment 4 bases; nucleotides outside the gene matches: 6. CDR1 and CDR2 (germline): SGHAT, FQNNGV. The CDR3 runs 15 residues. CDR3: CASSQLLAGVETQYF. CDR3 sequence (DNA): TGTGCCAGCAGCCAATTACTAGCGGGAGTAGAGACCCAGTACTTC.

V usage is TRBV29-1 and J usage is TRBJ2-4; D unresolved. The CDR3 has 12 amino acids. V was clipped by 1 base and J by 7 bases, with 8 bases between them. Per the germline V gene, CDR1 is SQVTM and CDR2 is ANQGSEA. The CDR3, as DNA: TGCAGCGTTGAAGTTATAGGGAACATTCAGTACTTC. Translated, it gives CSVEVIGNIQYF.

The chain has TRBV5-1 and TRBJ2-7; a weak D match, TRBD2 (6 bases). The ends were cut back, 1 base at V and 5 bases at J, with 16 bases in the middle. CDR1 is SGHRS and CDR2 is YFSETQ in the germline V gene. CDR3 length: 15 amino acids. The DNA of the CDR3 is TGCGCCAGCAGCTTGCGGCCGTCGGGAGTAAACGAGCAGTACTTC. Its translation: CASSLRPSGVNEQYF.

This clonotype was counted a few times. The gene calls are TRBV21-1 and TRBJ2-7; TRBD1 is the table's D call and was not checked against the DNA. TRBV21-1 corresponds to a pseudogene. CDR3 length: 14 amino acids. The CDR3 protein is CASSKGQVTYEQYF. CDR3 coding DNA: TGTGCCAGCAGCAAAGGACAGGTAACCTACGAGCAGTACTTC.

This clonotype was observed a handful of times. This sequence joins TRBV9 and TRBJ1-1; no firm D call. V was pared by 2 bases and J by 0 bases, with 8 bases between. The germline V gene has CDR1 SGDLS and CDR2 YYNGEE. The CDR3 has 14 amino acids. The CDR3 protein is CASSVSDLNTEAFF. The CDR3 DNA reads as TGTGCCAGCAGCGTCTCCGATCTGAACACTGAAGCTTTCTTT.

This clonotype was observed at least ten times. The chain links TRBV14 to TRBJ2-7; tentatively, D is TRBD2 (6 bases). Germline CDR1 SGHDN, CDR2 FVKESK. Trimming removed 0 bases from V and 2 bases from J, with 17 bases in between. The CDR3 runs 17 residues. CDR3 sequence: CASSQERGERAPYEQYF. In DNA form, the CDR3 reads TGTGCCAGCAGCCAAGAACGTGGTGAGCGGGCCCCCTACGAGCAGTACTTC.

This clonotype was found many times. The chain couples TRBV29-1 to TRBJ2-5, with a tentative D call TRBD1 (6 bases). The V end was cut by 4 bases, the J end by 3 bases, with 9 bases between. The germline V gene has CDR1 SQVTM and CDR2 ANQGSEA. This CDR3 is built from 12 residues. The CDR3 nucleotides read TGCAGCGTTGTTGACAGGAAAGAGACCCAGTACTTC. This encodes CSVVDRKETQYF.

This sequence joins TRBV7-6 and TRBJ2-1, with D perhaps matching TRBD2 (5 bases). The CDR3 runs 15 residues. CDR1 SGHVS and CDR2 FNYEAQ come from the germline V gene. Trimming cost V 5 bases and J 4 bases, with 15 bases left between them. The CDR3 sequence: CASSPNGPGYNEQFF. The CDR3, as DNA: TGTGCCAGCAGCCCTAACGGCCCGGGATACAATGAGCAGTTCTTC.

This clonotype was seen a few times. The rearrangement links TRBV10-2 to TRBJ2-3, with D possibly TRBD1 on 9 matching bases. Trimming pared 3 bases from V and 0 bases from J, leaving 25 bases between. The CDR3 spans 20 residues. Germline CDR1 WSHSY, CDR2 SAAADI. CDR3 protein: CASSDRNRGQSGGSTDTQYF. The DNA for the CDR3 is TGCGCCAGCAGTGATCGTAACAGGGGGCAGTCGGGAGGGAGCACAGATACGCAGTATTTT.

This clonotype was observed a handful of times. The gene calls are TRBV9 and TRBJ1-1; D unclear. This CDR3 is built from 14 residues. CDR1 SGDLS and CDR2 YYNGEE come from the germline V gene. Between the trimmed V and J ends, which lost 0 bases and 1 base, there was a span of 7 bases. For the CDR3, the DNA is TGTGCCAGCAGCGTAGGACACAAGAACACTGAAGCTTTCTTT. It specifies CASSVGHKNTEAFF.

This clonotype was picked up a small number of times. The rearrangement joins TRBV20-1 to TRBJ2-1, with 10 positions matching TRBD2. Unmatched junction bases numbered 8, after V lost 6 bases and J lost 6 bases. The CDR3 has 14 amino acids. The germline V gene encodes CDR1 DFQATT and CDR2 SNEGSKA (reference sequence). CDR3 nucleotide sequence: TGCAGTGCACCACTAGCGGGAAGGGGCAATGAGCAGTTCTTC. It yields the protein CSAPLAGRGNEQFF.

This clonotype was observed at least ten times. The chain is built from TRBV28 and TRBJ2-3; 7 nucleotides agree with TRBD1. Germline V gene sequence: CDR1 MDHEN, CDR2 SYDVKM. V shed 5 bases, J shed 7 bases, and the junction held 6 bases outside the gene matches. The CDR3 has 13 amino acids. The CDR3 is CASSMDRWNTQYF. CDR3 in DNA: TGTGCCAGCAGTATGGACAGGTGGAATACGCAGTATTTT.

This clonotype was detected many times. V gene TRBV7-6 combines with J gene TRBJ2-1, with a possible D match to TRBD2 (5 bases). In germline, CDR1 is SGHVS, CDR2 FNYEAQ. Trimming took 3 bases from V and 3 from J, leaving 12 bases between them. The CDR3 totals 15 residues. The CDR3 DNA sequence: TGTGCCAGCAGCTTGAGAATCGGGATCTACAATGAGCAGTTCTTC. Protein product: CASSLRIGIYNEQFF.

This clonotype was recorded many times. V and J are TRBV5-4 and TRBJ2-3; D is uncertain. The CDR3 has 14 residues. Germline V gene lookup returns CDR1 SGHNT and CDR2 YYREEE (reference sequence). Trimming removed 2 bases at V and 0 bases at J, with 7 bases between. The CDR3 sequence: CASSLRTSTDTQYF. The DNA for the CDR3 is TGTGCCAGCAGCTTACGAACTAGCACAGATACGCAGTATTTT.

This clonotype was detected a few times. The genes are TRBV6-1 and TRBJ2-5; D is possibly TRBD1 or TRBD2 (5 bases each). The V end lost 8 bases, the J end lost 1 base, and 14 bases lay between the germline ends. The CDR3 length is 14 residues. CDR1 is MNHNS and CDR2 is SASEGT in the germline V gene. The CDR3 bases are TGTGCCAGCGTGACGATTGGGACCCAAGAGACCCAGTACTTC. This sequence encodes CASVTIGTQETQYF.

This clonotype was observed at least ten times. The chain employs TRBV7-9 and TRBJ2-3, with TRBD2 matching 11 bases. There are 15 residues in the CDR3. The ends lost 9 bases at V and 2 bases at J; junction bases unmatched: 7. Per germline, CDR1 SEHNR and CDR2 FQNEAQ (reference sequence). For the CDR3, the DNA is TGTGCCAGGGAGAGACTAGCGGGGTCCACAGATACGCAGTATTTT. It specifies CARERLAGSTDTQYF.

This clonotype has ten or more counts. The CDR3 DNA follows: TGTGCCAGCTCACCGGGCCCCGCGGCTTTCTTT. It yields the protein CASSPGPAAFF. The V gene is TRBV18, the J gene TRBJ1-1; the D is unclear. CDR3 size: 11 residues. V was clipped by 3 bases and J by 11 bases, with 10 bases between them. CDR1 is KGHSH and CDR2 is LQKENI in the germline V gene.

This clonotype was seen more than once but under ten times. CDR3 in DNA: TGTGCCAGCAGCCAAGTTTTACGGACTTACCAAAATGAGCAGTTCTTC. Translating gives CASSQVLRTYQNEQFF. The V and J genes are TRBV14 and TRBJ2-1; TRBD2 might be the D (5 bases). V lost 1 base, J lost 7 bases, and 17 bases lay in between. The CDR3 covers 16 residues. From germline, CDR1 is SGHDN and CDR2 FVKESK.

The chain links TRBV11-2 to TRBJ2-3; unclear D gene. The CDR3 is 16 residues long. The V gene lost 7 bases and the J gene lost 3 bases, with 20 bases spanning the gap. Germline assignment: CDR1 SGHAT and CDR2 FQNNGV. CDR3 protein: CASTIEWRGSTDTQYF. CDR3 nucleotide sequence: TGTGCCAGCACCATCGAGTGGCGCGGTTCGACAGATACGCAGTATTTT.

The chain is built from TRBV6-6 and TRBJ2-2, with D perhaps being TRBD1 or TRBD2 (5 bases each). V dropped 0 bases and J dropped 13 bases, with 21 bases sitting between them. Germline V CDR1 and CDR2: MNHNY, SVGAGI (reference sequence). The CDR3 is 16 amino acids. CDR3 bases: TGTGCCAGCAGTTACTCGACCGGGGCACCAAGGGGCGGGCTGTTTTTT. It yields the protein CASSYSTGAPRGGLFF.

This sequence joins TRBV4-1 and TRBJ1-5; possible D gene TRBD1, 5 bases. This CDR3 contains 15 residues. Trimming shortened V by 0 bases and J by 4 bases, and 10 bases separated the two germline ends. CDR1 is MGHRA and CDR2 is YSYEKL in the germline V gene. This CDR3 is CASSQDWRGNQPQHF. The DNA of the CDR3 is TGCGCCAGCAGCCAAGATTGGCGGGGGAATCAGCCCCAGCATTTT.

This chain links TRBV3-1 with TRBJ2-5; D is undetermined. CDR3 length: 13 residues. Trimming stripped 3 bases from V and 5 bases from J, with 10 bases between. Germline CDR1 is LGHDT and CDR2 is YNNKEL (reference sequence). DNA for the CDR3: TGTGCCAGCAGCCAGACCTCCGGGGAGACCCAGTACTTC. It encodes CASSQTSGETQYF.

This clonotype was seen more than once but under ten times. The chain combines TRBV20-1 with TRBJ2-1; no clear D gene. Trimming removed 3 bases at V and 0 bases at J, with 9 bases between. CDR3 length: 14 amino acids. The germline V gene has CDR1 DFQATT and CDR2 SNEGSKA (reference sequence). For the CDR3, the DNA is TGCAGTGCTAGTTTAAGGAGCTCCTACAATGAGCAGTTCTTC. This encodes CSASLRSSYNEQFF.

V usage is TRBV10-3 and J usage is TRBJ1-1; no reliable D call. Germline V gene sequence: CDR1 ENHRY, CDR2 SYGVKD. The germline V and J ends were trimmed by 4 bases and 5 bases, with 8 bases remaining between them. The CDR3 loop spans 12 amino acids. CDR3 DNA: TGTGCCATCAGTGTCGGCGGGACTGAAGCTTTCTTT. It is translated as CAISVGGTEAFF.

This clonotype has more than one count but fewer than ten. This chain connects TRBV20-1 to TRBJ1-5; D uncertain. The germline V gene encodes CDR1 DFQATT and CDR2 SNEGSKA (reference sequence). Between the trimmed V and J ends, which lost 1 base and 0 bases, there was a span of 13 bases. The CDR3 contains 16 residues. The CDR3 region has the DNA TGCAGTGCTAGAGCGACCCCGGCCTATAGCAATCAGCCCCAGCATTTT. Translation gives CSARATPAYSNQPQHF.

The V call is TRBV7-6, the J call TRBJ1-3, with TRBD1 as a possible D gene (5 bases). This CDR3 is 15 amino acids long. The germline V gene has CDR1 SGHVS and CDR2 FNYEAQ. The germline V and J ends were trimmed by 6 bases and 0 bases, with 12 bases remaining between them. CDR3 nucleotides: TGTGCCAGCAGGAGGGGACGGTACTCTGGAAACACCATATATTTT. Amino acids: CASRRGRYSGNTIYF. The full variable domain, in which reference TRBV7-6 and TRBJ1-3 provide the parts outside the CDR3, is GAGVSQSPRYKVTKRGQDVALRCDPISGHVSLYWYRQALGQGPEFLTYFNYEAQQDKSGLPNDRFSAERPEGSISTLTIQRTEQRDSAMYRCASRRGRYSGNTIYFGEGSWLTVV.

The chain recombines TRBV11-2 with TRBJ1-5; D perhaps matches TRBD1 (6 bases). Trimming removed 5 bases at V and 4 bases at J, with 12 bases between. There are 14 residues in the CDR3. Germline V gene data show CDR1 as SGHAT and CDR2 as FQNNGV. CDR3 nucleotide sequence: TGTGCCAGCAGCCCCCCAGGGGAGAATCAGCCCCAGCATTTT. It specifies CASSPPGENQPQHF.

Many counts were recorded for this clonotype. The CDR3 coding sequence is TGTGCCAGCAGCTCGACTGGGAATGAGCAGTTCTTC. Translated, it gives CASSSTGNEQFF. The rearrangement links TRBV13 to TRBJ2-1; D unclear. Germline V lookup: CDR1 PRHDT, CDR2 FYEKMQ (reference sequence). The V gene lost 4 bases and the J gene lost 7 bases, with 8 bases spanning the gap. There are 12 residues in the CDR3.